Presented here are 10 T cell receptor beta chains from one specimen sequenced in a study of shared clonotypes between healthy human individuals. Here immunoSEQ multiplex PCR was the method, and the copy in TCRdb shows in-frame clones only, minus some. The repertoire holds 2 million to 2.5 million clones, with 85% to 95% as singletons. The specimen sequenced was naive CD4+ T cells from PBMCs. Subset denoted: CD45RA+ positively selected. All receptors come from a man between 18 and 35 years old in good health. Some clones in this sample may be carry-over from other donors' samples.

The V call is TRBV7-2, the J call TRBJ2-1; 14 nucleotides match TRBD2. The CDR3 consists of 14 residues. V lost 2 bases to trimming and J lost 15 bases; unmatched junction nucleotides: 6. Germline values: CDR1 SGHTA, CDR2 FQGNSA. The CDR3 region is CASSLRTSGRRRFF. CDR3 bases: TGTGCCAGCAGCTTAAGGACTAGCGGGAGGAGACGGTTCTTC.

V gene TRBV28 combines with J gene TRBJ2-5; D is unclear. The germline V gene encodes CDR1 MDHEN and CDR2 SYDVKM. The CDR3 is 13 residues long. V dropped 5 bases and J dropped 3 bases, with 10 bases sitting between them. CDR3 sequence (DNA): TGTGCCAGCAGTGGTCCAGGCGAAGAGACCCAGTACTTC. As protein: CASSGPGEETQYF.

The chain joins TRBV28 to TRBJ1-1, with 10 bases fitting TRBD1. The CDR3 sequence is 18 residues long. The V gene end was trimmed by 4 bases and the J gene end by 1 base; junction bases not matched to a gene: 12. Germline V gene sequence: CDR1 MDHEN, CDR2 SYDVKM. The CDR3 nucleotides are TGTGCCAGCAGTTCTAGACAGGGGGCGGCGGGTAGGAACACTGAAGCTTTCTTT. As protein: CASSSRQGAAGRNTEAFF.

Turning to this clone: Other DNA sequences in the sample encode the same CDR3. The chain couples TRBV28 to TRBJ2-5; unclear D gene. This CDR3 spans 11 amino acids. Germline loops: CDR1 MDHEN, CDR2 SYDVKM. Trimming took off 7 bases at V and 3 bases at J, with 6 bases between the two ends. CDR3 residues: CASKIEETQYF. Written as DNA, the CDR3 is TGTGCCAGCAAAATCGAAGAGACCCAGTACTTC.

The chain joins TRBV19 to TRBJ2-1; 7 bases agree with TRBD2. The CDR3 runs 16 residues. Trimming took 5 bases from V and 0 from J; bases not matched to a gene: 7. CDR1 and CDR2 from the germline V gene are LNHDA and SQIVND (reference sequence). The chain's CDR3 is CASSAGTTSSYNEQFF. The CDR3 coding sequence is TGTGCCAGTAGTGCCGGGACTACAAGCTCCTACAATGAGCAGTTCTTC. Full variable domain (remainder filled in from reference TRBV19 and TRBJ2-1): DGGITQSPKYLFRKEGQNVTLSCEQNLNHDAMYWYRQDPGQGLRLIYYSQIVNDFQKGDIAEGYSVSREKKESFPLTVTSAQKNPTAFYLCASSAGTTSSYNEQFFGPGTRLTVL.

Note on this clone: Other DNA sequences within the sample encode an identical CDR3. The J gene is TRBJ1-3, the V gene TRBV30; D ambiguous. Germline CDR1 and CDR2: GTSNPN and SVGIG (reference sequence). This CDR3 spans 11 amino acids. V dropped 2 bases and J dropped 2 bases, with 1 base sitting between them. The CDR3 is CAWSTGNTIYF. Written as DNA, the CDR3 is TGTGCCTGGAGTACTGGAAACACCATATATTTT. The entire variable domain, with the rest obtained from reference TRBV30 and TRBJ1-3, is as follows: SQTIHQWPATLVQPVGSPLSLECTVEGTSNPNLYWYRQAAGRGLQLLFYSVGIGQISSEVPQNLSASRPQDRQFILSSKKLLLSDSGFYLCAWSTGNTIYFGEGSWLTVV.

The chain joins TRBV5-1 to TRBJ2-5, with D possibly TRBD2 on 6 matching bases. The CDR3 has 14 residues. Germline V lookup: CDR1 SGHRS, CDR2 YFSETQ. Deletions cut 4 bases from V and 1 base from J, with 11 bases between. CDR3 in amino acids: CASSRRAGQETQYF. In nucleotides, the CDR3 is TGCGCCAGCAGCAGGAGGGCAGGCCAAGAGACCCAGTACTTC.

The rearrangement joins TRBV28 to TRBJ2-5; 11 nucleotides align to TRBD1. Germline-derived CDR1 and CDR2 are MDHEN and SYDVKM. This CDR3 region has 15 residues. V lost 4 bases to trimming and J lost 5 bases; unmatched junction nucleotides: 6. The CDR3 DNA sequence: TGTGCCAGCAGTTCCCCCGGGACAGGGGGTGAGACCCAGTACTTC. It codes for CASSSPGTGGETQYF.

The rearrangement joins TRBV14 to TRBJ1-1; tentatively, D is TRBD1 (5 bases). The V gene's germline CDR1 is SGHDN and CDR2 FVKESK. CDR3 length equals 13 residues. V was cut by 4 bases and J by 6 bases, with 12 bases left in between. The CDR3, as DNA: TGTGCCAGCAGCCCGTTAGGGGAGGCTGAAGCTTTCTTT. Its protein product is CASSPLGEAEAFF.

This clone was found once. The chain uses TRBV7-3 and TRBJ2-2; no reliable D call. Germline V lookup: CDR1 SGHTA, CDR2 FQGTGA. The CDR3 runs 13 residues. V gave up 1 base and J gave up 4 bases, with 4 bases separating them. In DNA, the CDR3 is TGTGCCAGCAGCTTAAGTTCCACCGGGGAGCTGTTTTTT. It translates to CASSLSSTGELFF.